This T cell receptor (beta chain) emerged from a study of blood T cell repertoires in COVID-19. This CDR3 is built from 15 residues. CDR1 is MNHEY, CDR2 SVGAGI, per germline. Trimming took off 4 bases at V and 9 bases at J, with 21 bases between the two ends. Data came from immunoSEQ multiplex PCR; TCRdb stores just in-frame clones and leaves some out. The sample holds some 200,000 clones, 80% seen once. Material: peripheral blood. The chain has TRBV6-5 and TRBJ1-2; D perhaps matches TRBD1 (6 bases). The source is a human donor in a cohort sampled during active COVID-19. CDR3 nucleotide sequence: TGTGCCAGCAGTTCCCAAAGGGGGACACCTAACAGCTACACCTTC. This sequence encodes CASSSQRGTPNSYTF.